This entry lists 10 T cell receptor beta chains sequenced from one sample in a study of blood T cell repertoires in COVID-19. Measured with immunoSEQ multiplex PCR; TCRdb has only the in-frame clones, and not every one. The data hold some 90,000 clones, with about 82% observed a single time. The sample comprised peripheral blood. These receptors were taken from a human donor in a cohort sampled during active COVID-19.

About this clone: Other nucleotide sequences in the sample specify the same CDR3. The chain joins TRBV6-2 or TRBV6-3 to TRBJ2-3, with 13 bases matching TRBD2. The CDR3 runs 15 residues. V lost 0 bases, J lost 6 bases, and 0 bases stayed unmatched. Germline V gene sequence: CDR1 MNHEY, CDR2 SVGEGT. CDR3 sequence (DNA): TGTGCCAGCAGTTACTCGACTAGCGGGGGGGATACGCAGTATTTT. Encoded protein: CASSYSTSGGDTQYF.

V and J are TRBV7-2 and TRBJ1-2; 8 nucleotides match TRBD1. The V segment lost 4 bases and the J segment 8 bases; nucleotides outside the gene matches: 21. The germline CDR1 and CDR2 sequences are SGHTA and FQGNSA. The length of the CDR3 is 18 residues. The CDR3 reads CASSSIKPGQGERVGYTF. The CDR3 DNA reads as TGTGCCAGCAGCTCGATCAAACCCGGACAGGGAGAGCGAGTCGGCTACACCTTC.

The chain links TRBV7-3 to TRBJ2-2; a weak D match, TRBD2 (6 bases). V lost 2 bases to trimming and J lost 3 bases, with 7 bases between them. This CDR3 is built from 14 residues. CDR1 and CDR2 (germline): SGHTA, FQGTGA. The CDR3 loop reads CASSLGTYTGELFF. CDR3 DNA: TGTGCCAGCAGCTTAGGGACTTACACCGGGGAGCTGTTTTTT.

V is TRBV9 and J is TRBJ2-1; 11 positions match TRBD2. CDR1 and CDR2 from the germline V gene are SGDLS and YYNGEE. The CDR3 sequence is 16 residues long. J gave up 6 bases and V 2 bases, and 7 bases lay outside the gene matches. In DNA, the CDR3 is TGTGCCAGCAGCGTTATAGCGGGAGGGGACGGCAATGAGCAGTTCTTC. It yields the protein CASSVIAGGDGNEQFF.

The chain has TRBV6-1 and TRBJ1-3; 7 nucleotides match TRBD1. The CDR3 covers 17 residues. J lost 0 bases, V lost 3 bases, and 8 bases had no gene match. Per the germline V gene, CDR1 is MNHNS and CDR2 is SASEGT. The CDR3 sequence is CASSDRTGTASGNTIYF. In nucleotides, the CDR3 is TGTGCCAGCAGTGACCGCACCGGGACAGCCTCTGGAAACACCATATATTTT.

The chain couples TRBV6-5 to TRBJ2-7; the match to TRBD1 covers 10 bases. The trim removed 5 bases at V and 6 bases at J, leaving 7 bases unmatched. The germline V gene has CDR1 MNHEY and CDR2 SVGAGI. This CDR3 spans 14 amino acids. The CDR3 is CASSPRQGASEQYF. CDR3 in DNA: TGTGCCAGCAGTCCCAGACAGGGGGCATCCGAGCAGTACTTC.

The chain uses TRBV13 and TRBJ2-5; TRBD1 is a possible D gene (6 bases). This CDR3 spans 16 amino acids. CDR1 is PRHDT, CDR2 FYEKMQ, per germline (reference sequence). V was cut by 0 bases and J by 5 bases, with 16 bases left in between. This CDR3 reads CASSLGQGGWLETQYF. The CDR3 DNA is TGTGCCAGCAGCTTAGGCCAAGGGGGTTGGCTGGAGACCCAGTACTTC.

The chain links TRBV5-1 to TRBJ2-5; D is uncertain. CDR1 and CDR2 (germline): SGHRS, YFSETQ. Trimming stripped 0 bases from V and 2 bases from J, with 8 bases between. The CDR3 spans 14 residues. This CDR3 is CASSLGVAQETQYF. CDR3 DNA sequence: TGCGCCAGCAGCTTGGGGGTAGCACAAGAGACCCAGTACTTC.

The V and J genes are TRBV4-3 and TRBJ2-1; no firm D call. Germline V gene data show CDR1 as LGHNA and CDR2 as YSLEER. The CDR3 is 12 amino acids. V lost 1 base, J lost 9 bases, and 7 bases lay in between. The CDR3 loop reads CASSQGRGEQFF. The CDR3, as DNA: TGCGCCAGCAGCCAAGGTAGAGGTGAGCAGTTCTTC.

This chain links TRBV10-3 with TRBJ2-1, with 12 bases aligning to TRBD1. This CDR3 region has 16 residues. The ends lost 0 bases at V and 8 bases at J; junction bases unmatched: 5. Germline V gene sequence: CDR1 ENHRY, CDR2 SYGVKD. CDR3: CAISESGTGGVDEQFF. DNA for the CDR3: TGTGCCATCAGTGAGTCCGGGACAGGGGGCGTTGATGAGCAGTTCTTC.